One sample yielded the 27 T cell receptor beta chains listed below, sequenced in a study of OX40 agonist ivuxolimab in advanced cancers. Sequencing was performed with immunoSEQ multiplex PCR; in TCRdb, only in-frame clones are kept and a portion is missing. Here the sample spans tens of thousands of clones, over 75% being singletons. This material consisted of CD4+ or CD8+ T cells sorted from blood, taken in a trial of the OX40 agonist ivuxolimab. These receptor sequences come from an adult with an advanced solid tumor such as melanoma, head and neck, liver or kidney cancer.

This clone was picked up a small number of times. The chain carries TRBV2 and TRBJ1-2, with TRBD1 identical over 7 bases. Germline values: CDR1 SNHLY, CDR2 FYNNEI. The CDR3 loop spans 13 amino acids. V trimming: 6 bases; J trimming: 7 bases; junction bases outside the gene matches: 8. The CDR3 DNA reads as TGTGCCAGCAGGGAGGGACAGAACGCTGGCTACACCTTC. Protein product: CASREGQNAGYTF.

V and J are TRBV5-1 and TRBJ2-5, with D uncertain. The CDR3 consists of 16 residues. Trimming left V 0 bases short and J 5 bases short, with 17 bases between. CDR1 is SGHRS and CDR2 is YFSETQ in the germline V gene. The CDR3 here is CASSLDIARREETQYF. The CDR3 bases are TGCGCCAGCAGCTTGGACATTGCACGGCGAGAGGAGACCCAGTACTTC.

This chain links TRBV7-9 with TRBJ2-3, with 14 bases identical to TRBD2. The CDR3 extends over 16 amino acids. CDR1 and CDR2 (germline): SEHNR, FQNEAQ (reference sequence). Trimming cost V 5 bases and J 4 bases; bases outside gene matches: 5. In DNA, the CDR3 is TGTGCCAGCAGCCCTGGGACTAGCGGGAGTTCAGATACGCAGTATTTT. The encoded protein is CASSPGTSGSSDTQYF.

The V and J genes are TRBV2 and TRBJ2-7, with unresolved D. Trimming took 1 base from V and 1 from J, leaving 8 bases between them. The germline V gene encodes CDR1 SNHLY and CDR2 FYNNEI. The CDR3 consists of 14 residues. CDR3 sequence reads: CASSEERGSYEQYF. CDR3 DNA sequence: TGTGCCAGCAGTGAAGAGCGTGGATCCTACGAGCAGTACTTC.

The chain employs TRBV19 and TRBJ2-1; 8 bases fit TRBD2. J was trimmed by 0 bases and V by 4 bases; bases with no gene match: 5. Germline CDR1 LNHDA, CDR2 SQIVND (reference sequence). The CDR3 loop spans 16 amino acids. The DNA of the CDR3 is TGTGCCAGTAGTACCTCCAGCGGGAGCTCCTACAATGAGCAGTTCTTC. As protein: CASSTSSGSSYNEQFF.

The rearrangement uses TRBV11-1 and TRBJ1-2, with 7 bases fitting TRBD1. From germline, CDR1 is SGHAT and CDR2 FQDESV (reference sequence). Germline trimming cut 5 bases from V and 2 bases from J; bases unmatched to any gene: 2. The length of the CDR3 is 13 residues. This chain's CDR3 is CASSQDRNYGYTF. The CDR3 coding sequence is TGTGCCAGCAGCCAGGACAGGAACTATGGCTACACCTTC.

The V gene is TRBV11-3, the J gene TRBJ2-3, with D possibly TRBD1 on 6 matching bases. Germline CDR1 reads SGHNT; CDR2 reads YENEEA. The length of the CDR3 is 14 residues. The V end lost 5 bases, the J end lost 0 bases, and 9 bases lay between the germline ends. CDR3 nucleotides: TGTGCCAGCAGCCCAGGACAGAGCACAGATACGCAGTATTTT. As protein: CASSPGQSTDTQYF.

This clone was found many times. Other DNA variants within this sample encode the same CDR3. DNA of the CDR3: TGTGCCAGCAGCTTGGGCCTAGTTGCCTACAATGAGCAGTTCTTC. This encodes CASSLGLVAYNEQFF. The chain uses TRBV5-4 and TRBJ2-1; D remains unclear. CDR1 and CDR2 from the germline V gene are SGHNT and YYREEE (reference sequence). The CDR3 sequence is 15 residues long. V lost 0 bases and J lost 2, with 9 bases in between.

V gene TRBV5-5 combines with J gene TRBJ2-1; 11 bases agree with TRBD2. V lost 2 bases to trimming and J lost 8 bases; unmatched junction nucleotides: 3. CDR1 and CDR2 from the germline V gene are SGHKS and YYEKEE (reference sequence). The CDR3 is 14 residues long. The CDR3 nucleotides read TGTGCCAGCAGCTTTAGCGGGAGGGTCCATGAGCAGTTCTTC. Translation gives CASSFSGRVHEQFF. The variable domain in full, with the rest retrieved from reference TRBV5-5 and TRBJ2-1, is DAGVTQSPTHLIKTRGQQVTLRCSPISGHKSVSWYQQVLGQGPQFIFQYYEKEERGRGNFPDRFSARQFPNYSSELNVNALLLGDSALYLCASSFSGRVHEQFFGPGTRLTVL.

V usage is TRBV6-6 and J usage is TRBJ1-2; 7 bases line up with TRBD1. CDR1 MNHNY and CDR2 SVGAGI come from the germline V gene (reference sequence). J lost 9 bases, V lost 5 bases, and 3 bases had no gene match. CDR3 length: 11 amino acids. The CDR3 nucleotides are TGTGCCAGCAGTCGACAGGGTAGCTACACCTTC. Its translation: CASSRQGSYTF.

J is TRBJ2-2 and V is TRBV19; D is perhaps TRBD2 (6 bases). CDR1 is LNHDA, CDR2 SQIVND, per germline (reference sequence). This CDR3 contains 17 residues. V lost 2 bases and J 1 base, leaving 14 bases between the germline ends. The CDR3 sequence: CASSIPLRLVNTGELFF. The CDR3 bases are TGTGCCAGTAGTATACCCCTCCGACTAGTGAACACCGGGGAGCTGTTTTTT.

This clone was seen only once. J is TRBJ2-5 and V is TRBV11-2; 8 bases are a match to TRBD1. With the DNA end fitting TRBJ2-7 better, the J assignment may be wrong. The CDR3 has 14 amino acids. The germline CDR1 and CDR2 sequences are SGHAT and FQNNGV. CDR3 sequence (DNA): TGTGCCAGCAGCCCCTGGCAGGGGGCGAACGAGCAGTACTTC. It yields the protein CASSPWQGANEQYF.

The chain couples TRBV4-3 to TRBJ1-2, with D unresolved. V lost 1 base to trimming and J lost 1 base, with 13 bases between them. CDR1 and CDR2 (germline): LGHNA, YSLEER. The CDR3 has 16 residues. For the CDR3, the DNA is TGCGCCAGCAGCCAAGTTCAAGGAATTTTTAACTATGGCTACACCTTC. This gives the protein CASSQVQGIFNYGYTF.

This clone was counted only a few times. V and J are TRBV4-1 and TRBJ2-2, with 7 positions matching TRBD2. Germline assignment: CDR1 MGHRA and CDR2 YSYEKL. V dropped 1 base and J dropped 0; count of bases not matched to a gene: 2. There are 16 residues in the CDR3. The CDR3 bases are TGCGCCAGCAGCCAAGCTAGCGGAGCGAACACCGGGGAGCTGTTTTTT. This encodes CASSQASGANTGELFF.

CDR3 residues: CASSGGPGDWSTDTQYF. The CDR3 nucleotides read TGTGCCAGCAGCGGCGGCCCAGGGGACTGGAGCACAGATACGCAGTATTTT. The chain recombines TRBV9 with TRBJ2-3; either TRBD1 or TRBD2 may supply D (6 bases each). The CDR3 is 17 residues long. V was pared by 3 bases and J by 0 bases, with 17 bases between. Per germline, CDR1 SGDLS and CDR2 YYNGEE.

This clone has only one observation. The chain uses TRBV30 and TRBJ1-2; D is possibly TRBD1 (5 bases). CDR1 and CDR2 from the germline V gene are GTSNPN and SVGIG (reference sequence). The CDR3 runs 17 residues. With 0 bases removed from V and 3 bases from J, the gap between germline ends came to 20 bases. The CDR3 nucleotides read TGTGCCTGGAGTGTAGGGGTTGGGCGGGCCTTAGACTATGGCTACACCTTC. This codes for CAWSVGVGRALDYGYTF.

The CDR3 here is CASSLDPSSNQPQHF. For the CDR3, the DNA is TGTGCCAGCAGCTTGGACCCTTCAAGCAATCAGCCCCAGCATTTT. This rearrangement joins TRBV5-4 to TRBJ1-5, with unresolved D. The V and J ends lost 0 bases and 1 base respectively, with 8 bases between them. The CDR3 runs to 15 residues. Per germline, CDR1 SGHNT and CDR2 YYREEE (reference sequence).

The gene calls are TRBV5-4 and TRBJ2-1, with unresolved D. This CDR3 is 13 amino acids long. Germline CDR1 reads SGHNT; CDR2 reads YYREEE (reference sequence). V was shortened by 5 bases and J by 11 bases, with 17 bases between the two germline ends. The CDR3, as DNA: TGTGCCAGCAGACCCATCGAGCAGACCCAGCAGTTCTTC. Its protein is CASRPIEQTQQFF.

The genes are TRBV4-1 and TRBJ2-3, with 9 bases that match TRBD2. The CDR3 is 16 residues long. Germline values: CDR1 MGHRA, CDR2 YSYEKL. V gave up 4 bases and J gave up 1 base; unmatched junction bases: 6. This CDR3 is CASSPRTSAGTDTQYF. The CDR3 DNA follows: TGCGCCAGCAGCCCACGGACTAGCGCCGGCACAGATACGCAGTATTTT.

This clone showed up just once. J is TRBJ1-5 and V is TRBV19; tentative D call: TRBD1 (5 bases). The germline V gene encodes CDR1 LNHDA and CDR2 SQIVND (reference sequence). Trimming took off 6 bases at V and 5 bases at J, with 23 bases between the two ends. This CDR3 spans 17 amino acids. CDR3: CASRGGRQGWWDQPQHF. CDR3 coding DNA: TGTGCCAGTAGAGGTGGTCGCCAGGGTTGGTGGGATCAGCCCCAGCATTTT.

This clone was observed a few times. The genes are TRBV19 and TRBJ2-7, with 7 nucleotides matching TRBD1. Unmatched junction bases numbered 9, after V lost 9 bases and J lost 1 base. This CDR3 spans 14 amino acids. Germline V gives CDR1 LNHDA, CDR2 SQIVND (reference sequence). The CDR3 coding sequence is TGTGCCAGCGTCGACAGGGCCTCGTCCTACGAGCAGTACTTC. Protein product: CASVDRASSYEQYF.

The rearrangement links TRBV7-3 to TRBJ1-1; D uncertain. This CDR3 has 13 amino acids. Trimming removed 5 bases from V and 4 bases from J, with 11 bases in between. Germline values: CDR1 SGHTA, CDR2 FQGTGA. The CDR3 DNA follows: TGTGCCAGCAGCCCAGGCGGGGTCACTGAAGCTTTCTTT. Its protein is CASSPGGVTEAFF.

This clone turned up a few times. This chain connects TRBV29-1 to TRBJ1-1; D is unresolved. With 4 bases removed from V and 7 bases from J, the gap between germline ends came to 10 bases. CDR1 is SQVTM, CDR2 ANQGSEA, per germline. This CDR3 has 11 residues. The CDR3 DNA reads TGCAGCGTTGCCCCTTTAGGTGAAGCTTTCTTT. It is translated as CSVAPLGEAFF.

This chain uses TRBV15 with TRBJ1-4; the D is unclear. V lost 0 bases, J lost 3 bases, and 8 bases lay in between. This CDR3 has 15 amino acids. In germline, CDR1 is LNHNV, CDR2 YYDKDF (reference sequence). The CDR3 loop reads CATSRDGSANEKLFF. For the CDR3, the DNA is TGTGCCACCAGCAGAGATGGGTCAGCTAATGAAAAACTGTTTTTT.

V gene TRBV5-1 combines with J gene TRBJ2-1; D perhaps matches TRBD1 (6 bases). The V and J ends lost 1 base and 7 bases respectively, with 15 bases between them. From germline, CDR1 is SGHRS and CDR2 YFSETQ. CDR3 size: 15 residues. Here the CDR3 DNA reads TGCGCCAGCAGCTTGAGGGGGAAAGGTGTAAATGAGCAGTTCTTC. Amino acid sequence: CASSLRGKGVNEQFF.

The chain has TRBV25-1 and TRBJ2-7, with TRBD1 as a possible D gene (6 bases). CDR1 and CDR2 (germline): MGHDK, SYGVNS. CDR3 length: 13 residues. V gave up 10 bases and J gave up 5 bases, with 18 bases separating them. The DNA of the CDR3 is TGTGCCACCCCTCGGGCAGGGGTGGACGAGCAGTACTTC. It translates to CATPRAGVDEQYF.

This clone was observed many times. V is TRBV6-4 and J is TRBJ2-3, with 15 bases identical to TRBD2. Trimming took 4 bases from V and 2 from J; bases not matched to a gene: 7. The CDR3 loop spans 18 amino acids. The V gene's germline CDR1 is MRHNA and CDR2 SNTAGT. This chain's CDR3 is CASSGTSGRGSYTDTQYF. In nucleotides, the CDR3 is TGTGCCAGCAGTGGGACTAGCGGGAGGGGAAGCTACACAGATACGCAGTATTTT.